The 29 T cell receptor beta chains given below trace back to one sample, sequenced in a study of PD-1 blockade in classical Hodgkin lymphoma. Sequencing was performed with immunoSEQ multiplex PCR; in TCRdb, only in-frame clones are kept and a portion is missing. The sample contains fewer than 20,000 clones, almost 85% of which appear only once. Time point indicated: newly diagnosed, previously untreated cHL patient sample. The sequenced sample consisted of peripheral blood mononuclear cells (PBMCs). The receptors here all came from a human donor with classical Hodgkin lymphoma.

The CDR3 loop is CASSPNTYEQYF. The DNA for the CDR3 is TGTGCCAGCTCCCCCAACACTTACGAGCAGTACTTC. This chain joins TRBV18 and TRBJ2-7; D not certain. Germline V gene lookup returns CDR1 KGHSH and CDR2 LQKENI. This CDR3 is 12 amino acids long. With 6 bases removed from V and 4 bases from J, the gap between germline ends came to 10 bases.

V and J are TRBV19 and TRBJ2-4; D ambiguous. Germline V CDR1 and CDR2: LNHDA, SQIVND (reference sequence). This CDR3 has 17 residues. Trimming removed 2 bases from V and 0 bases from J, with 14 bases in between. The chain's CDR3 is CASSINPPSLAKNIQYF. CDR3 coding DNA: TGTGCCAGTAGTATAAATCCTCCCAGCTTAGCCAAAAACATTCAGTACTTC.

J is TRBJ2-7 and V is TRBV9; TRBD1 aligns across 7 bases. The CDR3 is 13 amino acids. Per germline, CDR1 SGDLS and CDR2 YYNGEE. V shed 3 bases and J 3 bases; nucleotides not matched to a gene: 3. The CDR3 is CASSAPGGYEQYF. Written as DNA, the CDR3 is TGTGCCAGCAGCGCCCCAGGGGGCTACGAGCAGTACTTC. The full variable domain, with the rest looked up from reference TRBV9 and TRBJ2-7, is DSGVTQTPKHLITATGQRVTLRCSPRSGDLSVYWYQQSLDQGLQFLIQYYNGEERAKGNILERFSAQQFPDLHSELNLSSLELGDSALYFCASSAPGGYEQYFGPGTRLTVT.

J is TRBJ2-2 and V is TRBV7-3; perhaps TRBD2 as D (6 bases). Germline V CDR1 and CDR2: SGHTA, FQGTGA. V shed 1 base and J shed 7 bases, with 7 bases lying between them. The CDR3 has 13 residues. CDR3 nucleotides: TGTGCCAGCAGCTTAAGGGACTTCGGGGAGCTGTTTTTT. Translated, it gives CASSLRDFGELFF. Filled out from reference TRBV7-3 and TRBJ2-2, the complete variable domain reads GAGVSQTPSNKVTEKGKYVELRCDPISGHTALYWYRQSLGQGPEFLIYFQGTGAADDSGLPNDRFFAVRPEGSVSTLKIQRTERGDSAVYLCASSLRDFGELFFGEGSRLTVL.

This chain connects TRBV2 to TRBJ2-7; 11 nucleotides align to TRBD1. V shed 6 bases, J shed 3 bases, and the junction held 10 bases outside the gene matches. Germline CDR1 reads SNHLY; CDR2 reads FYNNEI. The CDR3 has 16 residues. The CDR3 spells CASRLAPGTGGYEQYF. CDR3 in DNA: TGTGCCAGCAGGCTTGCTCCCGGGACAGGGGGCTACGAGCAGTACTTC.

This clone was counted a few times. The chain carries TRBV28 and TRBJ2-6; D might be TRBD1 (6 bases). Germline V gene data show CDR1 as MDHEN and CDR2 as SYDVKM. Trimming took off 5 bases at V and 1 base at J, with 9 bases between the two ends. This CDR3 comprises 15 residues. The CDR3 here is CASSVRGSGANVLTF. CDR3 nucleotides: TGTGCCAGCAGTGTCAGGGGATCTGGGGCCAACGTCCTGACTTTC.

The rearrangement joins TRBV5-1 to TRBJ2-5; 8 nucleotides match TRBD2. CDR1 SGHRS and CDR2 YFSETQ come from the germline V gene. The CDR3 sequence is 15 residues long. J lost 1 base, V lost 4 bases, and 6 bases had no gene match. The DNA of the CDR3 is TGCGCCAGCAGCCGCAGCGGGGGTGGCCAAGAGACCCAGTACTTC. Its protein is CASSRSGGGQETQYF. Supplemented by reference TRBV5-1 and TRBJ2-5, the full variable domain reads KAGVTQTPRYLIKTRGQQVTLSCSPISGHRSVSWYQQTPGQGLQFLFEYFSETQRNKGNFPGRFSGRQFSNSRSEMNVSTLELGDSALYLCASSRSGGGQETQYFGPGTRLLVL.

The chain is built from TRBV5-1 and TRBJ2-5, with 11 bases lining up with TRBD1. Germline lookup yields CDR1 SGHRS and CDR2 YFSETQ. The V and J ends lost 0 bases and 5 bases, in that order; junction bases with no gene match: 9. This CDR3 is 17 amino acids long. The CDR3 coding sequence is TGCGCCAGCAGCTTGGATGGGACAGGGGGGCTTCGGGAGACCCAGTACTTC. It is translated as CASSLDGTGGLRETQYF.

The chain uses TRBV25-1 and TRBJ1-1; D remains ambiguous. The germline CDR1 and CDR2 sequences are MGHDK and SYGVNS. This CDR3 region has 13 residues. V was trimmed by 3 bases and J by 10 bases, leaving 15 bases between them. This chain's CDR3 is CASSEPGQTGAFF. For the CDR3, the DNA is TGTGCCAGCAGTGAGCCCGGCCAAACGGGAGCTTTCTTT. The complete variable domain, with remaining parts taken from reference TRBV25-1 and TRBJ1-1, reads EADIYQTPRYLVIGTGKKITLECSQTMGHDKMYWYQQDPGMELHLIHYSYGVNSTEKGDLSSESTVSRIRTEHFPLTLESARPSHTSQYLCASSEPGQTGAFFGQGTRLTVV.

The chain combines TRBV7-9 with TRBJ2-6; D may be TRBD1 (6 bases). Germline V lookup: CDR1 SEHNR, CDR2 FQNEAQ (reference sequence). V was shortened by 2 bases and J by 1 base, with 18 bases between the two germline ends. This CDR3 is 19 amino acids long. The CDR3 is CASSLTIRTEPSGANVLTF. CDR3 nucleotide sequence: TGTGCCAGCAGCTTAACAATCCGGACAGAACCTTCTGGGGCCAACGTCCTGACTTTC.

V and J are TRBV19 and TRBJ1-1, with 7 bases that match TRBD1. With 1 base clipped from V and 0 bases from J, the junction kept 5 bases outside the gene matches. Germline CDR1 and CDR2: LNHDA and SQIVND (reference sequence). The CDR3 loop spans 16 amino acids. In nucleotides, the CDR3 is TGTGCCAGTAGTATAGCGGCAGGGGGGTTGAACACTGAAGCTTTCTTT. Translation: CASSIAAGGLNTEAFF.

This chain links TRBV19 with TRBJ2-1; 7 bases align to TRBD2. The CDR3 length is 15 residues. J lost 0 bases, V lost 10 bases, and 9 bases had no gene match. The germline CDR1 and CDR2 sequences are LNHDA and SQIVND (reference sequence). In DNA, the CDR3 is TGTGCCACCACCCAGGGCGGGAGCTCCTACAATGAGCAGTTCTTC. Encoded protein: CATTQGGSSYNEQFF. The complete variable domain, with remaining parts taken from reference TRBV19 and TRBJ2-1, reads DGGITQSPKYLFRKEGQNVTLSCEQNLNHDAMYWYRQDPGQGLRLIYYSQIVNDFQKGDIAEGYSVSREKKESFPLTVTSAQKNPTAFYLCATTQGGSSYNEQFFGPGTRLTVL.

The chain is built from TRBV19 and TRBJ2-6, with TRBD1 matching over 8 bases. Germline V lookup: CDR1 LNHDA, CDR2 SQIVND (reference sequence). CDR3 size: 16 residues. The J segment lost 1 base and the V segment lost 8 bases, leaving 7 bases of the junction unmatched. The CDR3 here is CASHAGGPSGANVLTF. The CDR3, as DNA: TGTGCCAGTCACGCAGGGGGCCCGTCTGGGGCCAACGTCCTGACTTTC.

V gene TRBV11-2 combines with J gene TRBJ2-7; D not resolved. The CDR3 contains 14 residues. The V gene lost 8 bases and the J gene lost 0 bases, with 14 bases spanning the gap. The germline V gene has CDR1 SGHAT and CDR2 FQNNGV. In DNA form, the CDR3 reads TGTGCCAGCGGAACAGCTTACTCCTCCTACGAGCAGTACTTC. Translation: CASGTAYSSYEQYF.

The rearrangement uses TRBV5-1 and TRBJ2-3; D might be TRBD1 (7 bases). Germline CDR1 reads SGHRS; CDR2 reads YFSETQ. This CDR3 region has 15 residues. The germline V and J ends were trimmed by 0 bases and 4 bases, with 12 bases remaining between them. The CDR3: CASSLDRGGSDTQYF. In DNA, the CDR3 is TGCGCCAGCAGCTTGGACAGGGGAGGTTCAGATACGCAGTATTTT.

The chain couples TRBV27 to TRBJ2-7, with TRBD1 identical over 8 bases. Germline V gene sequence: CDR1 MNHEY, CDR2 SMNVEV (reference sequence). The V and J ends lost 6 bases and 5 bases, in that order; junction bases with no gene match: 3. The CDR3 spans 12 residues. The CDR3 sequence is CASRDRVDEQYF. CDR3 sequence (DNA): TGTGCCAGCAGGGACAGGGTGGACGAGCAGTACTTC.

The J gene is TRBJ2-2, the V gene TRBV4-2, with D possibly being TRBD1 or TRBD2 (5 bases each). Looked up from germline, CDR1 is LGHNA and CDR2 is YNFKEQ. The CDR3 sequence is 16 residues long. V gave up 0 bases and J gave up 4 bases, with 12 bases separating them. CDR3 sequence: CASSQEGTGATGELFF. The CDR3 DNA sequence: TGTGCCAGCAGCCAAGAGGGTACCGGGGCCACCGGGGAGCTGTTTTTT.

This clone was seen only once. The chain recombines TRBV18 with TRBJ2-7; the match to TRBD2 covers 8 bases. The V gene end was trimmed by 3 bases and the J gene end by 5 bases; junction bases not matched to a gene: 6. Germline V gives CDR1 KGHSH, CDR2 LQKENI. This CDR3 spans 14 amino acids. CDR3 sequence reads: CASSPAGTRDEQYF. The CDR3 DNA sequence: TGTGCCAGCTCACCTGCCGGGACTAGAGACGAGCAGTACTTC.

The V gene is TRBV7-9, the J gene TRBJ1-4; D perhaps matches TRBD1 (5 bases). The CDR3 consists of 16 residues. The germline V and J ends were trimmed by 2 bases and 1 base, with 11 bases remaining between them. The V gene's germline CDR1 is SEHNR and CDR2 FQNEAQ (reference sequence). The CDR3 DNA is TGTGCCAGCAGCTTATTAGGGGAAGGAACTAATGAAAAACTGTTTTTT. Translation: CASSLLGEGTNEKLFF.

The J gene is TRBJ2-5, the V gene TRBV19; D is possibly TRBD1 (5 bases). The CDR3 runs 13 residues. Deletions cut 3 bases from V and 5 bases from J, with 10 bases between. Germline V gene data show CDR1 as LNHDA and CDR2 as SQIVND (reference sequence). CDR3 protein: CASSIYPGETQYF. CDR3 in DNA: TGTGCCAGTAGTATTTATCCAGGGGAGACCCAGTACTTC. Full variable domain (rest looked up from reference TRBV19 and TRBJ2-5): DGGITQSPKYLFRKEGQNVTLSCEQNLNHDAMYWYRQDPGQGLRLIYYSQIVNDFQKGDIAEGYSVSREKKESFPLTVTSAQKNPTAFYLCASSIYPGETQYFGPGTRLLVL.

This clone appeared once. This chain connects TRBV2 to TRBJ2-3, with 8 bases aligning to TRBD1. Germline CDR1 is SNHLY and CDR2 is FYNNEI. V lost 8 bases, J lost 1 base, and 11 bases stayed unmatched. The CDR3 covers 16 residues. The CDR3 nucleotides are TGTGCCAGCTATGGGACGACAGGGGCGGGCACAGATACGCAGTATTTT. Translating gives CASYGTTGAGTDTQYF.

The CDR3 loop is CASSLGPQNTEAFF. The DNA of the CDR3 is TGTGCCAGCAGTTTGGGGCCTCAGAACACTGAAGCTTTCTTT. The J gene is TRBJ1-1, the V gene TRBV27; perhaps TRBD1 as D (5 bases). Germline CDR1 MNHEY, CDR2 SMNVEV (reference sequence). The germline V and J ends were trimmed by 3 bases and 1 base, with 9 bases remaining between them. This CDR3 spans 14 amino acids.

The chain links TRBV10-3 to TRBJ1-4, with a weak D call TRBD1 (5 bases). Trimming removed 8 bases from V and 3 bases from J, with 10 bases in between. Looked up from germline, CDR1 is ENHRY and CDR2 is SYGVKD. CDR3 length equals 13 residues. CDR3 coding DNA: TGTGCCATCCAGGGTGGTGCTAATGAAAAACTGTTTTTT. It encodes CAIQGGANEKLFF.

This sequence joins TRBV28 and TRBJ2-2, with D possibly being TRBD2 (6 bases). V shed 8 bases and J shed 6 bases, with 13 bases lying between them. Germline V CDR1 and CDR2: MDHEN, SYDVKM. This CDR3 contains 13 residues. The CDR3 protein is CASGGLSAGELFF. CDR3 coding DNA: TGTGCCAGCGGGGGACTTTCTGCCGGGGAGCTGTTTTTT.

This chain links TRBV5-1 with TRBJ2-2; the match to TRBD1 covers 8 bases. CDR3 size: 16 residues. V dropped 0 bases and J dropped 6; count of bases not matched to a gene: 7. Germline V lookup: CDR1 SGHRS, CDR2 YFSETQ. Here the CDR3 DNA reads TGCGCCAGCAGCTTGGTGGGACAGGATTCCCCCGGGGAGCTGTTTTTT. Residues: CASSLVGQDSPGELFF. Filled out from reference TRBV5-1 and TRBJ2-2, the complete variable domain reads KAGVTQTPRYLIKTRGQQVTLSCSPISGHRSVSWYQQTPGQGLQFLFEYFSETQRNKGNFPGRFSGRQFSNSRSEMNVSTLELGDSALYLCASSLVGQDSPGELFFGEGSRLTVL.

The rearrangement joins TRBV7-3 to TRBJ2-3, with 9 bases fitting TRBD1. The V and J ends lost 4 bases and 5 bases, in that order; junction bases with no gene match: 7. The CDR3 spans 15 residues. CDR1 is SGHTA and CDR2 is FQGTGA in the germline V gene. In DNA, the CDR3 is TGTGCCAGCAGCTCATCGGGACAGGGATTAGATACGCAGTATTTT. Translating it yields CASSSSGQGLDTQYF.

This clone was detected once. This chain links TRBV29-1 with TRBJ2-2; 8 bases line up with TRBD2. This CDR3 is built from 16 residues. J lost 4 bases, V lost 4 bases, and 11 bases had no gene match. Per the germline V gene, CDR1 is SQVTM and CDR2 is ANQGSEA. DNA of the CDR3: TGCAGCGTTGGCTGGGTTCGAGCGGGAGCCACCGGGGAGCTGTTTTTT. It codes for CSVGWVRAGATGELFF.

This clone was detected a few times. The chain combines TRBV15 with TRBJ2-3, with D unresolved. Trimming took off 0 bases at V and 10 bases at J, with 14 bases between the two ends. The CDR3 is 14 residues long. CDR1 is LNHNV, CDR2 YYDKDF, per germline (reference sequence). CDR3: CATSRDATGAAQYF. The CDR3 region has the DNA TGTGCCACCAGCAGAGATGCGACCGGTGCGGCGCAGTATTTT.

The V and J genes are TRBV9 and TRBJ2-1; 8 bases are a match to TRBD2. This CDR3 has 15 residues. Germline-derived CDR1 and CDR2 are SGDLS and YYNGEE. The junction had 8 bases not matched to a gene; V was cut back by 3 bases and J by 6 bases. The CDR3, as DNA: TGTGCCAGCAGCGAGGGTGGACTAGCTCGCAATGAGCAGTTCTTC. Its protein product is CASSEGGLARNEQFF.